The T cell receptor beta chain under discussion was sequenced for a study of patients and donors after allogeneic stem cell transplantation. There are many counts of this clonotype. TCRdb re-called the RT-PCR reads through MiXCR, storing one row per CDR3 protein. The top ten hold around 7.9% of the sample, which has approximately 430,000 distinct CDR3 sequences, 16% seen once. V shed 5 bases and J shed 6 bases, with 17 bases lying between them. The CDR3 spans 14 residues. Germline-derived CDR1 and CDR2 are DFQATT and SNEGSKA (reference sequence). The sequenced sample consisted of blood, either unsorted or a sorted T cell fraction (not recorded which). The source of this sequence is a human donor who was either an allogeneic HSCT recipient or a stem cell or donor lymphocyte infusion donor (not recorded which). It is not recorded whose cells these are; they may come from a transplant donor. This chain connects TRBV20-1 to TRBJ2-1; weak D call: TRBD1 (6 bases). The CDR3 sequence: CSAQGPPQGNEQFF. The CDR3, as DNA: TGCAGTGCTCAGGGGCCCCCGCAAGGCAATGAGCAGTTCTTC.